The rows below give T cell receptor beta chains drawn from one sample of a study of OX40 agonist ivuxolimab in advanced cancers. Generated by immunoSEQ multiplex PCR, the TCRdb table keeps only in-frame clones and is missing some. Counted here are about 60,000 clones, approximately 89% occurring once; the ten biggest clones make up about 1%. The specimen was CD4+ or CD8+ T cells sorted from blood, collected in a trial of the OX40 agonist ivuxolimab. The receptor set was obtained from an adult with an advanced solid tumor such as melanoma, head and neck, liver or kidney cancer. CDR3s include the opening cysteine and the closing phenylalanine or tryptophan. The order of the fields is V gene, D gene, clone size, J gene, CDR3 protein, CDR3 DNA. D genes are given only for firm matches. For some rows the clone size is stated as once, few or many, or as a class when expanded; others skip it.

TRBV7-7	-	once	TRBJ2-3	CASGPQGGSTDTQYF	TGTGCTAGCGGCCCTCAGGGGGGTAGCACAGATACGCAGTATTTT
TRBV7-8	TRBD2	-	TRBJ2-1	CASSLVPASGDYNEQFF	TGTGCCAGCAGCTTAGTTCCGGCTAGCGGGGACTACAATGAGCAGTTCTTC
TRBV7-3	TRBD2	-	TRBJ2-1	CASSPTSGPYNEQFF	TGTGCCAGCAGCCCAACTAGCGGCCCCTACAATGAGCAGTTCTTC
TRBV7-2	TRBD2	-	TRBJ2-3	CASRPLTGRADTQYF	TGTGCCAGCAGACCTCTGACCGGGAGGGCTGATACGCAGTATTTT
TRBV15	TRBD2	-	TRBJ2-1	CATSRGAGAYNEQFF	TGTGCCACCAGCAGAGGAGCGGGAGCCTACAATGAGCAGTTCTTC
TRBV7-8	-	-	TRBJ1-5	CASSRGGQPQHF	TGTGCCAGCAGCAGAGGAGGTCAGCCCCAGCATTTT
TRBV27	-	once	TRBJ1-1	CASSLYVGGGAWNTEAFF	TGTGCCAGCAGTTTATATGTGGGTGGGGGCGCGTGGAACACTGAAGCTTTCTTT
TRBV5-4	-	-	TRBJ1-2	CASSQGPIKGGYTF	TGTGCCAGCAGCCAAGGACCCATTAAGGGTGGCTACACCTTC
TRBV5-5	-	-	TRBJ2-7	CASSLRRGPPYEQYF	TGTGCCAGCAGCTTGAGGAGGGGACCCCCCTACGAGCAGTACTTC
TRBV9	TRBD1	-	TRBJ2-7	CASGQGSKYEQYF	TGTGCCAGTGGACAGGGGTCTAAATACGAGCAGTACTTC
TRBV5-4	TRBD2	-	TRBJ2-1	CASSLPSGSYNEQFF	TGTGCCAGCAGCTTACCAAGCGGGAGTTACAATGAGCAGTTCTTC
TRBV27	TRBD1	-	TRBJ2-7	CASSRDRLYEQYF	TGTGCCAGCAGTCGGGACAGGCTCTACGAGCAGTACTTC
TRBV19	-	-	TRBJ1-5	CASSTGAGGPQHF	TGTGCCAGTAGTACAGGGGCCGGGGGGCCCCAGCATTTT
TRBV27	TRBD1	-	TRBJ1-4	CASSSRGRETNEKLFF	TGTGCCAGCAGCTCGAGGGGGCGGGAGACTAATGAAAAACTGTTTTTT
TRBV27	-	-	TRBJ2-7	CASSLVYGSLGEQYF	TGTGCCAGCAGTTTGGTTTACGGCAGTCTTGGCGAGCAGTACTTC
TRBV27	-	-	TRBJ1-6	CASSWAANSPLHF	TGTGCCAGCAGTTGGGCAGCCAATTCACCCCTCCACTTT
TRBV6-1	-	-	TRBJ2-2	CASSTQGGNTGELFF	TGTGCCAGCAGTACCCAAGGGGGAAACACCGGGGAGCTGTTTTTT
TRBV2	TRBD2	once	TRBJ2-7	CASIRAGGFYEQYF	TGTGCCAGCATAAGGGCGGGAGGGTTCTACGAGCAGTACTTC
TRBV7-9	-	-	TRBJ2-3	CASSSDTGDTQYF	TGTGCCAGCAGCTCCGATACTGGAGATACGCAGTATTTT
TRBV19	TRBD2	-	TRBJ2-7	CASSIGPLANYEQYF	TGTGCCAGTAGTATAGGCCCACTAGCGAACTACGAGCAGTACTTC
TRBV29-1	-	-	TRBJ2-7	CSVARRDEQYF	TGCAGCGTGGCGCGGCGGGACGAGCAGTACTTC
TRBV6-5	-	-	TRBJ1-1	CASSYSIIWGTEAFF	TGTGCCAGCAGTTACTCGATTATATGGGGCACTGAAGCTTTCTTT
TRBV5-1	-	-	TRBJ2-3	CASSTGQTDTQYF	TGCGCCAGCAGCACCGGACAGACAGATACGCAGTATTTT
TRBV7-2	TRBD2	-	TRBJ2-1	CASSRFRREGPLNEQFF	TGTGCCAGCAGCCGATTCAGGCGGGAGGGACCCTTGAATGAGCAGTTCTTC
TRBV18	-	-	TRBJ2-7	CASSKGGEQYF	TGTGCCAGCTCAAAGGGAGGCGAGCAGTACTTC
TRBV5-1	TRBD1	-	TRBJ1-1	CASSPGTGRTNTEAFF	TGCGCCAGCAGCCCGGGGACAGGGCGGACGAACACTGAAGCTTTCTTT
TRBV6-5	-	-	TRBJ2-7	CASSYAGGRNEQYF	TGTGCCAGCAGTTACGCGGGTGGCCGAAACGAGCAGTACTTC
TRBV10-3	TRBD2	few	TRBJ2-7	CALTAGGTYYEQYF	TGTGCCCTCACAGCGGGAGGTACTTACTACGAGCAGTACTTC
TRBV30	-	-	TRBJ1-3	CAWSPSSGNTIYF	TGTGCCTGGAGTCCCAGCTCTGGAAACACCATATATTTT
TRBV19	-	once	TRBJ2-3	CASSTGADTQYF	TGTGCCAGTAGTACAGGGGCAGATACGCAGTATTTT
TRBV7-2	-	-	TRBJ1-4	CASRRATNEKLFF	TGTGCCAGCCGGAGAGCAACTAATGAAAAACTGTTTTTT
TRBV21-1	-	once	TRBJ2-1	CASSKKELRESLMNEQFF	TGTGCCAGCAGCAAAAAGGAGCTGCGGGAGAGCCTGATGAATGAGCAGTTCTTC
TRBV6-1	-	-	TRBJ2-3	CASSLLDTQYF	TGTGCCAGCAGCCTCCTGGATACGCAGTATTTT
TRBV2	TRBD2	-	TRBJ2-2	CASKGGRAIGELFF	TGTGCCAGCAAGGGCGGGAGGGCCATCGGGGAGCTGTTTTTT
TRBV5-4	TRBD2	-	TRBJ2-1	CASSPRSGRYGDEQFF	TGTGCCAGCAGCCCTCGTAGCGGGAGGTACGGTGATGAGCAGTTCTTC
TRBV12-2	-	-	TRBJ2-2	CASRLGDAGGDFGGELFF	TGTGCAAGTCGCTTAGGAGATGCGGGAGGGGATTTCGGTGGGGAGCTGTTTTTT
TRBV5-1	TRBD2	once	TRBJ2-5	CASSFGSGRSAETQYF	TGCGCCAGCAGCTTTGGTAGCGGGAGGTCTGCAGAGACCCAGTACTTC
TRBV18	TRBD2	-	TRBJ2-3	CASSPTSGSGDTQYF	TGTGCCAGCTCACCAACTAGCGGGAGCGGAGATACGCAGTATTTT
TRBV18	-	-	TRBJ2-1	CASSPIKGADEQFF	TGTGCCAGCTCACCGATCAAAGGGGCAGATGAGCAGTTCTTC
TRBV4-1	-	-	TRBJ1-2	CASSHGMAGKDYGYTF	TGCGCCAGCAGCCACGGAATGGCAGGGAAGGACTATGGCTACACCTTC
TRBV7-8	TRBD2	-	TRBJ2-2	CASSLVRTSGRITGELFF	TGTGCCAGCAGCTTAGTCCGGACTAGCGGGAGAATTACCGGGGAGCTGTTTTTT
TRBV19	TRBD1	-	TRBJ1-2	CASTRTEQGNYGYTF	TGTGCCAGTACAAGGACAGAACAGGGGAACTATGGCTACACCTTC
TRBV18	TRBD2	once	TRBJ2-1	CASSATSGSYNEQFF	TGTGCCAGCTCAGCTACTAGCGGGAGCTACAATGAGCAGTTCTTC